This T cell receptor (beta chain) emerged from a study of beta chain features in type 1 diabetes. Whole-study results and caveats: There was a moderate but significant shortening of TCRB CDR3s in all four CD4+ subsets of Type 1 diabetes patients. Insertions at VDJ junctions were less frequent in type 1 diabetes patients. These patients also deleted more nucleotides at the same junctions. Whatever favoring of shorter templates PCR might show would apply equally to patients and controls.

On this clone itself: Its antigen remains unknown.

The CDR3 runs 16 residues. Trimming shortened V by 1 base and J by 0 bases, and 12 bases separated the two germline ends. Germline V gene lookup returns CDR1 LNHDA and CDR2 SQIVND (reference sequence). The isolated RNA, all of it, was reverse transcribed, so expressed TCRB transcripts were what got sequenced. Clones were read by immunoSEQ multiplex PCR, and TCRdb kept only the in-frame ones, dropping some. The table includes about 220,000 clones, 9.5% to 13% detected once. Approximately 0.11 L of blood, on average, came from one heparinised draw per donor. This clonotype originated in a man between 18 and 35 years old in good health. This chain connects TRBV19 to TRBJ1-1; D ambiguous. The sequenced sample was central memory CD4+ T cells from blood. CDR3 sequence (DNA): TGTGCCAGTAGTATAGGCGATTCCCAGATGAACACTGAAGCTTTCTTT. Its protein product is CASSIGDSQMNTEAFF.